The clone carrying this T cell receptor beta chain was observed a handful of times. The data belong to a study of patients and donors after allogeneic stem cell transplantation. The V and J ends lost 5 bases and 0 bases respectively, with 14 bases between them. The CDR3 has 15 amino acids. Germline assignment: CDR1 SGHTA and CDR2 FQGNSA. TCRdb itself ran the RT-PCR reads through MiXCR, one entry per CDR3 protein. This table has approximately 410,000 distinct CDR3 sequences, 15% to 20% appearing once. The sequence came from a human donor who was either an allogeneic HSCT recipient or a stem cell or donor lymphocyte infusion donor (not recorded which). It is not recorded whose cells these are; they may come from a transplant donor. The chain links TRBV7-2 to TRBJ2-7; D unresolved. Specimen: blood, either unsorted or a sorted T cell fraction (not recorded which). CDR3 nucleotides: TGTGCCAGCAGCGCACTACTGGGAAGCTCCTACGAGCAGTACTTC. It encodes CASSALLGSSYEQYF.